This TCR beta chain was recovered during a study of T cells after somatic rescue of genetic block (TCRdb year 2020). Notes on the research overall: The study assessed how robust, over the long term, a T-cell system was when the system had developed through somatic rescue of a genetic block in T-cell development.

For this clone: Its specific antigen is unknown. No base quality information exists; no much larger clone differs at one position.

As encoded in the germline V gene, CDR1 is SGHDN while CDR2 is FVKESK. V is shortened by 1 base, J by 1 base, and the region joining them spans 20 bases. The CDR3 starts with the cysteine, ends with the phenylalanine, and has 19 residues. Only the CDR3 part of the read is kept: 57 bases, read in frame from the first base. The library was made by the immunoSEQ multiplex PCR assay. TCRdb retrieved this table from immuneACCESS and kept in-frame rearrangements only. Not all clones are present; in checked studies, unresolved V genes account for under half, and no reason is known for the remainder. Within this sample are more than 70,000 clones, with more than 80% of them counted one time only. 1.5% to 2% of the sample is taken by the ten largest.

The receptor's source is a woman aged 18-29 years. The sample was peripheral blood mononuclear cells (PBMCs). The chain uses TRBV14 and TRBJ1-5, with a weak D call of TRBD1 (5 bases match). For the CDR3, the sequence is CASSQASDSIRGSNQPQHF. The DNA sequence reads TGTGCCAGCAGCCAAGCTTCCGACAGCATACGCGGGAGCAATCAGCCCCAGCATTTT.